The T cell receptor beta chain under discussion was sequenced for a study of OX40 agonist ivuxolimab in advanced cancers. Notes on the study in general: Average numbers of expanded clones were greater in CD8+ T cells than in CD4+. Certain nonresponders likewise exhibited a low normalized T-cell clonal expansion. Among the lowest peripheral clonal expansion occurred in 0.1-3.0 mg/kg partial responders.

Blood samples were obtained at baseline, cycle 4 day 1, and cycle 7 day 1. Assay used: immunoSEQ multiplex PCR; TCRdb lists only in-frame clones, some missing. The data hold around 68,000 clones, with around 90% observed a single time. Remarks on this clone: As yet, its antigen is unknown.

Germline V gene data show CDR1 as GTSNPN and CDR2 as SVGIG (reference sequence). Unmatched junction bases numbered 8, after V lost 3 bases and J lost 4 bases. The CDR3 length is 15 residues. Source: CD4+ or CD8+ T cells sorted from blood, taken in a trial of the OX40 agonist ivuxolimab. The source of this sequence is an adult with an advanced solid tumor such as melanoma, head and neck, liver or kidney cancer. V gene TRBV30 combines with J gene TRBJ1-5; 8 nucleotides agree with TRBD1. CDR3 amino acids: CAWSPGTGVNQPQHF. In DNA form, the CDR3 reads TGTGCCTGGAGCCCCGGGACAGGAGTGAATCAGCCCCAGCATTTT.